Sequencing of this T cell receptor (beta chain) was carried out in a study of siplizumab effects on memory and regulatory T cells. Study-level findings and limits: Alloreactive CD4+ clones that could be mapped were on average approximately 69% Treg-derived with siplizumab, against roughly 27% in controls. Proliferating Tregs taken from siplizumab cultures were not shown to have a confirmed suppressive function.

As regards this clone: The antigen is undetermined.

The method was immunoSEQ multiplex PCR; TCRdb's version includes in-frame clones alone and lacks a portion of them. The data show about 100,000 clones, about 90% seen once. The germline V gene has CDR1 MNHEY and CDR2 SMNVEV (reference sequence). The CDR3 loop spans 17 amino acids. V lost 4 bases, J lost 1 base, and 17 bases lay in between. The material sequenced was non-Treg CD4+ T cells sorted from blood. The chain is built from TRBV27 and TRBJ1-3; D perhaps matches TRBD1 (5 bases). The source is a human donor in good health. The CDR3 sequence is CASSSALRVLSGNTIYF. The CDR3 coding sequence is TGTGCCAGCAGTTCGGCCCTCAGGGTCTTGTCTGGAAACACCATATATTTT.